Each of the 30 T cell receptor beta chains below was sequenced from the same sample in a study of long-term antiretroviral therapy in people with HIV. Assay version v3.0 of immunoSEQ was used, and it was run at survey level. Sequencing used immunoSEQ multiplex PCR; TCRdb keeps in-frame clones, though not all of them. The repertoire holds 35,000 or so clones, roughly 85% seen once, with 4.8% in the top ten. Specimen: unsorted PBMCs, collected approximately 2.9 years before starting antiretroviral therapy. These receptors all come from a woman in her twenties or thirties with HIV.

This sequence joins TRBV6-1 and TRBJ1-2, with D perhaps TRBD1 (5 bases). With 1 base removed from V and 4 bases from J, the gap between germline ends came to 16 bases. The CDR3 contains 16 residues. Germline lookup yields CDR1 MNHNS and CDR2 SASEGT. The CDR3 DNA reads as TGTGCCAGCAGTGAAGGCGGGGGGAGAAGGGGCTATGGCTACACCTTC. Its translation is CASSEGGGRRGYGYTF.

This clone appeared once. The chain is built from TRBV4-2 and TRBJ1-2; possibly TRBD1 for D (5 bases). The germline V and J ends were trimmed by 3 bases and 12 bases, with 26 bases remaining between them. CDR3 length: 16 amino acids. Per germline, CDR1 LGHNA and CDR2 YNFKEQ. Here the CDR3 DNA reads TGTGCCAGCAGCCACATCTCCCGGGACCGAAATTCCGGCAACACCTTC. The encoded protein is CASSHISRDRNSGNTF.

This clone is a singleton in its sample. The V and J genes are TRBV29-1 and TRBJ1-1; D remains ambiguous. The CDR3 is made up of 12 amino acids. The germline V gene encodes CDR1 SQVTM and CDR2 ANQGSEA. V dropped 5 bases and J dropped 1 base, with 8 bases sitting between them. The CDR3 DNA reads as TGCAGCGTTTATAATTGGAACACTGAAGCTTTCTTT. Protein product: CSVYNWNTEAFF.

The chain carries TRBV7-8 and TRBJ2-3, with unresolved D. The CDR3 length is 14 residues. Trimming took off 0 bases at V and 0 bases at J, with 4 bases between the two ends. Per germline, CDR1 SGHVS and CDR2 FQNEAQ. Here the CDR3 DNA reads TGTGCCAGCAGCTTAGCAGGGAGCACAGATACGCAGTATTTT. It specifies CASSLAGSTDTQYF.

The V call is TRBV30, the J call TRBJ1-5, with D maybe TRBD1 (5 bases). The CDR3 runs 15 residues. Deletions cut 1 base from V and 3 bases from J, with 13 bases between. The germline V gene has CDR1 GTSNPN and CDR2 SVGIG (reference sequence). CDR3 protein: CAWSAQGVHNQPQHF. Written as DNA, the CDR3 is TGTGCCTGGAGTGCCCAGGGAGTCCACAATCAGCCCCAGCATTTT.

J is TRBJ2-5 and V is TRBV6-6; the D gene is possibly TRBD2 (5 bases). The CDR3 is 15 amino acids. With 1 base removed from V and 3 bases from J, the gap between germline ends came to 12 bases. CDR1 is MNHNY, CDR2 SVGAGI, per germline (reference sequence). CDR3 sequence: CASSYYYSGKETQYF. Here the CDR3 DNA reads TGTGCCAGCAGTTACTATTATTCGGGAAAAGAGACCCAGTACTTC.

The gene calls are TRBV15 and TRBJ2-1; 10 bases are a match to TRBD2. The CDR3 spans 17 residues. In germline, CDR1 is LNHNV, CDR2 YYDKDF (reference sequence). Germline trimming cut 0 bases from V and 6 bases from J; bases unmatched to any gene: 8. The CDR3 nucleotides read TGTGCCACCAGCAGAGACCGAGCGGGGGGGAAGATCAATGAGCAGTTCTTC. This codes for CATSRDRAGGKINEQFF.

The CDR3 DNA sequence: TGCAGCGTTGCAGGGAATTATGGCTACACCTTC. It codes for CSVAGNYGYTF. V is TRBV29-1 and J is TRBJ1-2, with D tentatively TRBD1 (5 bases). Germline CDR1 is SQVTM and CDR2 is ANQGSEA. Trimming removed 4 bases at V and 5 bases at J, with 8 bases between. This CDR3 comprises 11 residues.

This rearrangement joins TRBV7-6 to TRBJ1-4; a weak D match, TRBD1 (6 bases). CDR1 and CDR2 from the germline V gene are SGHVS and FNYEAQ. V lost 5 bases, J lost 6 bases, and 13 bases lay in between. The CDR3 totals 14 residues. The chain's CDR3 is CASSLGAVDEKLFF. CDR3 coding DNA: TGTGCCAGCAGCCTGGGGGCCGTGGATGAAAAACTGTTTTTT. The whole variable domain, remainder taken from reference TRBV7-6 and TRBJ1-4, is GAGVSQSPRYKVTKRGQDVALRCDPISGHVSLYWYRQALGQGPEFLTYFNYEAQQDKSGLPNDRFSAERPEGSISTLTIQRTEQRDSAMYRCASSLGAVDEKLFFGSGTQLSVL.

The V gene is TRBV6-5, the J gene TRBJ2-5; D is ambiguous. The germline gives CDR1 MNHEY, CDR2 SVGAGI. V was cut by 6 bases and J by 10 bases, with 15 bases left in between. The CDR3 has 12 residues. CDR3 sequence (DNA): TGTGCCAGCAGAGCCCCCGGGTCGAGCCAGTACTTC. It encodes CASRAPGSSQYF.

The J gene is TRBJ2-1, the V gene TRBV5-1, with 8 bases matching TRBD2. Germline CDR1 reads SGHRS; CDR2 reads YFSETQ. CDR3 size: 17 residues. The ends lost 0 bases at V and 4 bases at J; junction bases unmatched: 9. Written as DNA, the CDR3 is TGCGCCAGCAGCTTGGTCACTTTGAGCGGGGGATACAATGAGCAGTTCTTC. Protein product: CASSLVTLSGGYNEQFF.

The rearrangement joins TRBV5-6 to TRBJ2-3; D may be TRBD1 (5 bases). CDR1 and CDR2 from the germline V gene are SGHDT and YYEEEE. V lost 3 bases and J lost 1, with 21 bases in between. CDR3 length: 18 residues. CDR3 sequence reads: CASSCLLRQTHCTDTQYF. For the CDR3, the DNA is TGTGCCAGCAGCTGTCTACTGCGACAGACCCACTGCACAGATACGCAGTATTTT.

The V and J genes are TRBV6-4 and TRBJ2-1; weak D call: TRBD2 (7 bases). Germline V lookup: CDR1 MRHNA, CDR2 SNTAGT. Trimming took off 0 bases at V and 6 bases at J, with 12 bases between the two ends. CDR3 size: 15 residues. The CDR3 DNA is TGTGCCAGCAGTGACTCGGGGGGGCCCGCCAATGAGCAGTTCTTC. This translates into CASSDSGGPANEQFF.

This chain joins TRBV29-1 and TRBJ1-4; D perhaps matches TRBD1 (6 bases). Trimming removed 7 bases from V and 3 bases from J, with 15 bases in between. Germline V gives CDR1 SQVTM, CDR2 ANQGSEA. The CDR3 is 14 residues long. CDR3 sequence reads: CSARNGGANEKLFF. CDR3 coding DNA: TGCAGCGCCCGAAACGGGGGCGCTAATGAAAAACTGTTTTTT.

The gene calls are TRBV19 and TRBJ2-2; D is possibly TRBD1 or TRBD2 (5 bases each). Trimming left V 3 bases short and J 0 bases short, with 17 bases between. The CDR3 is made up of 18 amino acids. Germline assignment: CDR1 LNHDA and CDR2 SQIVND (reference sequence). In DNA form, the CDR3 reads TGTGCCAGTAGTATGAACGGTTGGGGGATCGCGAACACCGGGGAGCTGTTTTTT. It is translated as CASSMNGWGIANTGELFF.

This clone was counted once. The chain couples TRBV11-1 to TRBJ1-2, with a possible D match to TRBD1 (6 bases). V was cut by 5 bases and J by 4 bases, with 14 bases left in between. There are 14 residues in the CDR3. Per germline, CDR1 SGHAT and CDR2 FQDESV (reference sequence). The CDR3 nucleotides are TGTGCCAGCAGCCATCGACAGGCTAGCTATGGCTACACCTTC. Amino acid sequence: CASSHRQASYGYTF.

This sequence joins TRBV9 and TRBJ1-3; no clear D gene. This CDR3 has 15 amino acids. Trimming removed 0 bases at V and 5 bases at J, with 12 bases between. Germline CDR1 reads SGDLS; CDR2 reads YYNGEE. CDR3 loop: CASSVEEGRRNTIYF. The CDR3 region has the DNA TGTGCCAGCAGCGTAGAGGAAGGAAGGAGAAACACCATATATTTT.

The chain uses TRBV28 and TRBJ2-1; D may match TRBD1 or TRBD2 (5 bases each). Trimming shortened V by 5 bases and J by 8 bases, and 13 bases separated the two germline ends. CDR1 and CDR2 from the germline V gene are MDHEN and SYDVKM. The CDR3 totals 13 residues. The CDR3 sequence is CASSLTGADEQFF. The CDR3 nucleotides read TGTGCCAGCAGTCTCACAGGAGCGGATGAGCAGTTCTTC.

V usage is TRBV5-1 and J usage is TRBJ2-7; D remains ambiguous. Germline CDR1 SGHRS, CDR2 YFSETQ. This CDR3 is 13 amino acids long. The ends were cut back, 2 bases at V and 5 bases at J, with 11 bases in the middle. CDR3 nucleotides: TGCGCCAGCAGCTTAGCCGTAGGTGACGAGCAGTACTTC. Encoded protein: CASSLAVGDEQYF.

A few counts support this clone. Written as DNA, the CDR3 is TGTGCCAGCAGCGTAGTAACAGAAGGGGCTCCCCTCCACTTT. As protein: CASSVVTEGAPLHF. The chain combines TRBV9 with TRBJ1-6, with D perhaps matching TRBD1 (5 bases). The CDR3 contains 14 residues. Germline V gene lookup returns CDR1 SGDLS and CDR2 YYNGEE. Trimming removed 0 bases at V and 13 bases at J, with 14 bases between.

V usage is TRBV21-1 and J usage is TRBJ2-3; TRBD2 is taken as the D call from the table, unchecked against the DNA. TRBV21-1 is tagged as a pseudogene. There are 18 residues in the CDR3. The CDR3 region has the DNA TGTGCCAGCAGCTCTACTACCCCCACTAGCGGGGGGACAGATACGCAGTATTTT. Protein sequence: CASSSTTPTSGGTDTQYF.

The V and J genes are TRBV5-5 and TRBJ2-7; perhaps TRBD2 as D (5 bases). The V end lost 5 bases, the J end lost 2 bases, and 17 bases lay between the germline ends. The germline gives CDR1 SGHKS, CDR2 YYEKEE (reference sequence). This CDR3 is built from 15 residues. In nucleotides, the CDR3 is TGTGCCAGCAGGTTATTACAAGGAGGTCCCTACGAGCAGTACGTC. This translates into CASRLLQGGPYEQYV.

The V and J genes are TRBV5-1 and TRBJ1-6; 7 bases align to TRBD1. The V and J ends lost 4 bases and 9 bases, in that order; junction bases with no gene match: 10. This CDR3 comprises 15 residues. Germline values: CDR1 SGHRS, CDR2 YFSETQ. The CDR3 is CASSEGTVLRSPLHF. CDR3 coding DNA: TGCGCCAGCAGCGAAGGGACAGTCCTGCGTTCACCCCTCCACTTT.

The table lists this clone with a count of one. V gene TRBV5-6 combines with J gene TRBJ2-3, with 7 positions matching TRBD2. Germline-derived CDR1 and CDR2 are SGHDT and YYEEEE. There are 15 residues in the CDR3. Trimming at V came to 0 bases and at J to 4 bases, leaving 5 bases not matched to a gene. CDR3 residues: CASSLAGGAADTQYF. Written as DNA, the CDR3 is TGTGCCAGCAGCTTGGCGGGGGGAGCGGCAGATACGCAGTATTTT. The full variable domain, with the rest looked up from reference TRBV5-6 and TRBJ2-3, is DAGVTQSPTHLIKTRGQQVTLRCSPKSGHDTVSWYQQALGQGPQFIFQYYEEEERQRGNFPDRFSGHQFPNYSSELNVNALLLGDSALYLCASSLAGGAADTQYFGPGTRLTVL.

The chain is built from TRBV7-9 and TRBJ2-5; D could derive from TRBD1 or TRBD2 (5 bases each). The CDR3 sequence is 17 residues long. Trimming took off 2 bases at V and 4 bases at J, with 20 bases between the two ends. Germline CDR1 and CDR2: SEHNR and FQNEAQ (reference sequence). This chain's CDR3 is CASSLIAGYQGGETQYF. The CDR3 DNA reads TGTGCCAGCAGCTTAATAGCAGGGTACCAAGGAGGAGAGACCCAGTACTTC.

The genes are TRBV6-4 and TRBJ1-6, with D tentatively TRBD1 (6 bases). The germline gives CDR1 MRHNA, CDR2 SNTAGT. This CDR3 is built from 14 residues. With 7 bases removed from V and 10 bases from J, the gap between germline ends came to 17 bases. The CDR3 region is CASKNGNRDSPLHF. In DNA, the CDR3 is TGTGCCAGCAAAAATGGTAACAGGGACTCACCCCTCCACTTT.

V and J are TRBV6-1 and TRBJ2-1, with unresolved D. Trimming stripped 4 bases from V and 0 bases from J, with 13 bases between. CDR1 is MNHNS and CDR2 is SASEGT in the germline V gene. This CDR3 is built from 16 residues. CDR3 sequence reads: CASSGKSAHSYNEQFF. CDR3 DNA: TGTGCCAGCAGTGGGAAGTCAGCGCACTCCTACAATGAGCAGTTCTTC.

The V gene is TRBV5-6, the J gene TRBJ2-4, with TRBD1 matching over 7 bases. The CDR3 consists of 18 residues. After removal of 0 bases from V and 3 bases from J, the junction contained 12 bases not matched to a gene. Looked up from germline, CDR1 is SGHDT and CDR2 is YYEEEE. CDR3 protein: CASSLGQGRSLHKNIQYF. The CDR3 DNA sequence: TGTGCCAGCAGCTTGGGACAGGGAAGGTCGCTGCACAAAAACATTCAGTACTTC. The variable domain in full, completed from reference TRBV5-6 and TRBJ2-4, reads DAGVTQSPTHLIKTRGQQVTLRCSPKSGHDTVSWYQQALGQGPQFIFQYYEEEERQRGNFPDRFSGHQFPNYSSELNVNALLLGDSALYLCASSLGQGRSLHKNIQYFGAGTRLSVL.

The CDR3 here is CASSLRDIVNEQFF. The CDR3 region has the DNA TGTGCCAGCAGCCTCCGGGACATAGTTAATGAGCAGTTCTTC. The rearrangement uses TRBV9 and TRBJ2-1, with D possibly matching TRBD1 (6 bases). The CDR3 spans 14 residues. The ends were cut back, 4 bases at V and 7 bases at J, with 15 bases in the middle. Per germline, CDR1 SGDLS and CDR2 YYNGEE.

The rearrangement joins TRBV7-2 to TRBJ1-2; TRBD1 might be the D (5 bases). The CDR3 length is 11 residues. Germline assignment: CDR1 SGHTA and CDR2 FQGNSA. The CDR3 region is CASGTLYGYTF. Written as DNA, the CDR3 is TGTGCTTCGGGGACTCTCTATGGCTACACCTTC.